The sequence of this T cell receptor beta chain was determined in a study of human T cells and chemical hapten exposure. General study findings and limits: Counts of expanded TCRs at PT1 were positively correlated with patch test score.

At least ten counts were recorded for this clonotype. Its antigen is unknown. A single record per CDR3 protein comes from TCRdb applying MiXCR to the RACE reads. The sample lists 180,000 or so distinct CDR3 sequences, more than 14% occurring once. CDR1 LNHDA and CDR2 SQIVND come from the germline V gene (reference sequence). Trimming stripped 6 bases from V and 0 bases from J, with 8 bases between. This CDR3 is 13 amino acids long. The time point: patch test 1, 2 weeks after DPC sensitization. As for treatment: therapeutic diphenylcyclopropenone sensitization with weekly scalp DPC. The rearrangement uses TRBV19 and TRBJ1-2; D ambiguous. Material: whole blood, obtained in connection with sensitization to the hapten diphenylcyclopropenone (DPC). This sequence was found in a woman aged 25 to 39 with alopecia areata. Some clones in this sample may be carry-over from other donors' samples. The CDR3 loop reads CASRRAANYGYTF. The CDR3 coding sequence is TGTGCCAGTAGGCGGGCAGCTAACTATGGCTACACCTTC.